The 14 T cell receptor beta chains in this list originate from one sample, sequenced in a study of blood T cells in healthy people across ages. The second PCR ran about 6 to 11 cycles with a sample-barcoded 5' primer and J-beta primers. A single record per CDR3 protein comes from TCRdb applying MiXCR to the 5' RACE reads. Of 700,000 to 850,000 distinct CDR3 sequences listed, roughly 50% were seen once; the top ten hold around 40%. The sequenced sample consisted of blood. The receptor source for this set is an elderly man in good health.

CDR3: CASSQATEQYF. The CDR3, as DNA: TGTGCCAGCAGCCAAGCGACCGAGCAGTACTTC. The chain is built from TRBV3-1 and TRBJ2-7; unclear D gene. The V end was cut by 1 base, the J end by 6 bases, with 4 bases between. Germline V gene lookup returns CDR1 LGHDT and CDR2 YNNKEL (reference sequence). CDR3 size: 11 residues.

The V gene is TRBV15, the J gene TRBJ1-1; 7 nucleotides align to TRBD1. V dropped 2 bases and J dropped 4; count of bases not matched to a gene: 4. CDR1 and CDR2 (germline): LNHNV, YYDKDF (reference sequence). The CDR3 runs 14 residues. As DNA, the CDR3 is TGTGCCACCAGCAGACCCGACAGGGTCACTGAAGCTTTCTTT. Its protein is CATSRPDRVTEAFF. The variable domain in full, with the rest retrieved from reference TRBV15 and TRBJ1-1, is DAMVIQNPRYQVTQFGKPVTLSCSQTLNHNVMYWYQQKSSQAPKLLFHYYDKDFNNEADTPDNFQSRRPNTSFCFLDIRSPGLGDTAMYLCATSRPDRVTEAFFGQGTRLTVV.

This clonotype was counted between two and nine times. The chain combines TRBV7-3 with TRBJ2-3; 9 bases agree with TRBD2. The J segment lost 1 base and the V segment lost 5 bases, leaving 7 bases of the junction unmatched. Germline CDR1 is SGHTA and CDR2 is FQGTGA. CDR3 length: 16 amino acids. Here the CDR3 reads CASSPIAGDRTDTQYF. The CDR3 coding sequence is TGTGCCAGCAGCCCTATAGCGGGAGATCGCACAGATACGCAGTATTTT.

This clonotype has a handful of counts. For the CDR3, the DNA is TGTGCCAGCAGCTTACTGGGTGAAGATACGCAGTATTTT. Its protein is CASSLLGEDTQYF. This chain connects TRBV7-2 to TRBJ2-3, with D unclear. V shed 2 bases and J shed 5 bases, with 8 bases lying between them. This CDR3 has 13 amino acids. The germline gives CDR1 SGHTA, CDR2 FQGNSA.

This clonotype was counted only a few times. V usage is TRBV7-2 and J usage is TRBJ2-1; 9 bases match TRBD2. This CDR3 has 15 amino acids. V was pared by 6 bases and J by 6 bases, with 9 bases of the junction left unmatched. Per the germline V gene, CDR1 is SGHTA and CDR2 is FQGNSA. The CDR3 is CASSPGGSGSNEQFF. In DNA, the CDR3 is TGTGCCAGCAGTCCTGGGGGTAGCGGGAGCAATGAGCAGTTCTTC.

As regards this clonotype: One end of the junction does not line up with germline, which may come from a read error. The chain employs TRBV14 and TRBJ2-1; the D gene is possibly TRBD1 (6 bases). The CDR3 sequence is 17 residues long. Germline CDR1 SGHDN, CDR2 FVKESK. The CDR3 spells CASSQMLLGAGYNGQFF. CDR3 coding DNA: TGCGCCAGCAGCCAAATGCTTTTGGGGGCCGGCTACAATGGGCAGTTCTTC.

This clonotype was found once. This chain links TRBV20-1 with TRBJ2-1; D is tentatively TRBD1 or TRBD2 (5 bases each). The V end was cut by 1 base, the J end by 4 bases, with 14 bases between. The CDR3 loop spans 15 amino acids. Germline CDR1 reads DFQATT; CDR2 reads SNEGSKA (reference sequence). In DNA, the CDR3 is TGCAGTGCTAGAGCGACAACGGGGCCTTACAATGAGCAGTTCTTC. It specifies CSARATTGPYNEQFF.

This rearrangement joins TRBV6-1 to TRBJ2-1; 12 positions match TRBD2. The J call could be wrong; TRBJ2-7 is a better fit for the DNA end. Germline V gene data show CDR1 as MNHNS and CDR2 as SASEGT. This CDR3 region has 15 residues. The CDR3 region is CASRLAGGSYNEQYF. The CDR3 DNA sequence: TGTGCCAGCAGACTAGCGGGAGGCTCCTACAATGAGCAGTACTTC.

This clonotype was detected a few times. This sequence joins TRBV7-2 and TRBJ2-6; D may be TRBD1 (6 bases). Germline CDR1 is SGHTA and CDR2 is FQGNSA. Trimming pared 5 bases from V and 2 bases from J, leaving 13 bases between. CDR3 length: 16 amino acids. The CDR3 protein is CASSPPGATGANVLTF. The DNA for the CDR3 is TGTGCCAGCAGCCCTCCAGGGGCGACTGGGGCCAACGTCCTGACTTTC.

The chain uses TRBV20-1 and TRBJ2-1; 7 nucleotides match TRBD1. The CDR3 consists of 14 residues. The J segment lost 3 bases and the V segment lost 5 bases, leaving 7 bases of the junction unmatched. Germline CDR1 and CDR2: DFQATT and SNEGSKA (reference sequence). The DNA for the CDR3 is TGCAGTGCTCCCGACAGGGCAAGCTACAATGAGCAGTTCTTC. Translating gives CSAPDRASYNEQFF.

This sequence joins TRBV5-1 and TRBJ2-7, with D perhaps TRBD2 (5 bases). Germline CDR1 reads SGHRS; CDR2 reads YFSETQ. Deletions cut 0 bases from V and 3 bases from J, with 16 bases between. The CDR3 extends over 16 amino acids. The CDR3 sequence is CASSLGASGINYEQYF. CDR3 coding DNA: TGCGCCAGCAGCTTGGGAGCATCGGGGATCAACTACGAGCAGTACTTC.

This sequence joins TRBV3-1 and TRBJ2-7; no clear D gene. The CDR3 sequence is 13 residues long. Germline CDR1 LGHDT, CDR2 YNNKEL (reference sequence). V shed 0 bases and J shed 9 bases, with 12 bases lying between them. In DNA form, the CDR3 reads TGTGCCAGCAGCCAAGAACGGAGTTTTGGGCAGTACTTC. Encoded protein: CASSQERSFGQYF.

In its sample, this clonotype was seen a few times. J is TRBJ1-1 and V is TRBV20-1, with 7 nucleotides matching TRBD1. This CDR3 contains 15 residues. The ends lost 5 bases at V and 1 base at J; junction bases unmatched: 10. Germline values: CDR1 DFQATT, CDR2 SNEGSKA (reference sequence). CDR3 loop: CSAFFGTVGNTEAFF. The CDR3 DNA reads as TGCAGTGCTTTCTTCGGGACAGTCGGGAACACTGAAGCTTTCTTT.

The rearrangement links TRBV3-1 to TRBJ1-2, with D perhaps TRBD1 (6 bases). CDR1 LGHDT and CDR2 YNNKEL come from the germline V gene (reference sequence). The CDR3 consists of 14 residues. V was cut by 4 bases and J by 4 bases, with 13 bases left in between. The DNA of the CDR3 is TGTGCCAGCAGCCCGGCCAGGGGTAGCTATGGCTACACCTTC. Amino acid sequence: CASSPARGSYGYTF.